This passage covers 20 T cell receptor beta chains from one sample sequenced in a study of shared clonotypes between healthy human individuals. Sequencing was performed with immunoSEQ multiplex PCR; in TCRdb, only in-frame clones are kept and a portion is missing. The repertoire holds more than 2 million clones, with approximately 92% as singletons. Naive CD8 cells lacked CD45RO and underwent positive selection for CCR7, leaving out terminally differentiated effector memory CD45RA+ cells. The sequenced sample was naive CD8+ T cells from PBMCs. Receptors were obtained from a man aged 18 to 30 in good health. Some clones in this sample may be carry-over from other donors' samples.

This clone was found once. This chain joins TRBV6-5 and TRBJ1-2, with a weak D call TRBD1 (5 bases). This CDR3 has 15 amino acids. The V end was cut by 0 bases, the J end by 4 bases, with 12 bases between. Per the germline V gene, CDR1 is MNHEY and CDR2 is SVGAGI. DNA of the CDR3: TGTGCCAGCAGTTACTCGACCGGGGACCGCTATGGCTACACCTTC. Protein sequence: CASSYSTGDRYGYTF.

Concerning this clone itself: One end of the junction fails to match germline, which may point to a read error. J is TRBJ1-4 and V is TRBV7-6; weak D call: TRBD1 (6 bases). The CDR3 totals 19 residues. Germline CDR1 and CDR2: SGHVS and FNYEAQ. The CDR3 DNA follows: TGTGCCAGCAGCCTAGCGGGGTGGGAAAGGGGGATCGGTAATGAAAAACTGTTTTTT. Its translation is CASSLAGWERGIGNEKLFF.

This clone appeared a single time. The chain recombines TRBV19 with TRBJ2-1; no clear D gene. This CDR3 has 14 residues. The V end was cut by 0 bases, the J end by 4 bases, with 7 bases between. Germline V gives CDR1 LNHDA, CDR2 SQIVND (reference sequence). The CDR3 sequence is CASSIDLYYNEQFF. The CDR3 bases are TGTGCCAGTAGTATAGATCTCTATTACAATGAGCAGTTCTTC.

The chain joins TRBV7-3 to TRBJ1-1; a possible D gene is TRBD1 (5 bases). CDR3 length: 14 residues. Trimming took 2 bases from V and 6 from J, leaving 13 bases between them. Germline CDR1 reads SGHTA; CDR2 reads FQGTGA. The CDR3 nucleotides are TGTGCCAGCAGCTTATACGGGGCCCACCCTGAAGCTTTCTTT. Translation: CASSLYGAHPEAFF.

The J gene is TRBJ1-2, the V gene TRBV30; D possibly corresponds to TRBD1 (5 bases). The CDR3 runs to 14 residues. Deletions cut 4 bases from V and 5 bases from J, with 17 bases between. Germline V gene lookup returns CDR1 GTSNPN and CDR2 SVGIG (reference sequence). CDR3 sequence (DNA): TGTGCCTGGATCGCAGCCAAAGGGGCGTATGGCTACACCTTC. Translated: CAWIAAKGAYGYTF.

The V gene is TRBV7-9, the J gene TRBJ2-7; 13 bases are shared with TRBD2. The CDR3 is 18 residues long. Germline CDR1 and CDR2: SEHNR and FQNEAQ (reference sequence). V shed 5 bases and J 1 base; nucleotides not matched to a gene: 11. This chain's CDR3 is CASSARMGLAGLSYEQYF. CDR3 DNA sequence: TGTGCCAGCAGCGCGAGGATGGGACTAGCGGGATTATCCTACGAGCAGTACTTC.

The chain recombines TRBV28 with TRBJ2-7, with 12 bases that match TRBD2. Germline trimming cut 5 bases from V and 4 bases from J; bases unmatched to any gene: 6. Germline lookup yields CDR1 MDHEN and CDR2 SYDVKM. The CDR3 has 15 amino acids. This chain's CDR3 is CASSARLAGAYEQYF. The CDR3 DNA follows: TGTGCCAGCAGTGCTCGACTAGCGGGAGCTTACGAGCAGTACTTC.

The count of this clone is one. This same CDR3 is encoded by further DNA sequences in the sample. The chain joins TRBV27 to TRBJ1-1, with TRBD1 as a possible D gene (6 bases). The CDR3 contains 13 residues. Germline loops: CDR1 MNHEY, CDR2 SMNVEV (reference sequence). Between the trimmed V and J ends, which lost 3 bases and 5 bases, there was a span of 10 bases. CDR3 region: CASSFLQGTEAFF. As DNA, the CDR3 is TGTGCCAGCAGTTTTTTACAGGGAACTGAAGCTTTCTTT.

The rearrangement joins TRBV7-9 to TRBJ2-3; 7 bases map to TRBD2. This CDR3 spans 14 amino acids. V lost 8 bases, J lost 7 bases, and 12 bases stayed unmatched. Looked up from germline, CDR1 is SEHNR and CDR2 is FQNEAQ (reference sequence). The CDR3 DNA reads as TGTGCCAGCTCGGGGAGGGGCCTACACTATACGCAGTATTTT. Residues: CASSGRGLHYTQYF. Filled out from reference TRBV7-9 and TRBJ2-3, the complete variable domain reads DTGVSQNPRHKITKRGQNVTFRCDPISEHNRLYWYRQTLGQGPEFLTYFQNEAQLEKSRLLSDRFSAERPKGSFSTLEIQRTEQGDSAMYLCASSGRGLHYTQYFGPGTRLTVL.

Comment on this clone: Additional DNA sequences in this sample encode the identical CDR3. CDR3 sequence: CAWSLGGTEAFF. Here the CDR3 DNA reads TGTGCCTGGAGTCTCGGGGGCACTGAAGCTTTCTTT. The V and J genes are TRBV30 and TRBJ1-1, with D maybe TRBD1 (5 bases). Trimming cost V 2 bases and J 4 bases, with 8 bases left between them. This CDR3 contains 12 residues. Germline assignment: CDR1 GTSNPN and CDR2 SVGIG (reference sequence).

The CDR3 bases are TGTGCCAGCAGTTCCCCCCGGACAGGGACTAGCGGGAGTGGGAGCACAGATACGCAGTATTTT. It yields the protein CASSSPRTGTSGSGSTDTQYF. The chain is built from TRBV27 and TRBJ2-3, with 14 bases identical to TRBD2. V lost 4 bases and J lost 0; bases outside the gene matches: 15. The CDR3 has 21 amino acids. From germline, CDR1 is MNHEY and CDR2 SMNVEV (reference sequence).

Comments on this clone: Other DNA sequences within the sample encode an identical CDR3. This sequence joins TRBV9 and TRBJ1-2; D gene unclear. This CDR3 is 11 amino acids long. CDR1 and CDR2 (germline): SGDLS, YYNGEE. V was clipped by 4 bases and J by 8 bases, with 9 bases between them. The CDR3 region is CASSSTRGYTF. CDR3 in DNA: TGTGCCAGCAGCTCGACCAGAGGCTACACCTTC.

The chain recombines TRBV7-3 with TRBJ1-1; possible D gene TRBD1, 5 bases. This CDR3 is 18 amino acids long. Germline CDR1 is SGHTA and CDR2 is FQGTGA. V lost 4 bases and J 0 bases, leaving 21 bases between the germline ends. In DNA form, the CDR3 reads TGTGCCAGCAGCTCAGCCATAGGGACTCCGATCATGAACACTGAAGCTTTCTTT. Translated: CASSSAIGTPIMNTEAFF. The variable domain in full, completed from reference TRBV7-3 and TRBJ1-1, reads GAGVSQTPSNKVTEKGKYVELRCDPISGHTALYWYRQSLGQGPEFLIYFQGTGAADDSGLPNDRFFAVRPEGSVSTLKIQRTERGDSAVYLCASSSAIGTPIMNTEAFFGQGTRLTVV.

The chain couples TRBV11-2 to TRBJ1-1; D is possibly TRBD1 (5 bases). The germline V gene has CDR1 SGHAT and CDR2 FQNNGV. This CDR3 spans 14 amino acids. V lost 3 bases, J lost 1 base, and 9 bases lay in between. The CDR3 loop reads CASSFQGSNTEAFF. CDR3 coding DNA: TGTGCCAGCAGCTTCCAGGGATCGAACACTGAAGCTTTCTTT.

The CDR3 loop is CASNPPAGVGETQYF. The CDR3 bases are TGTGCCAGCAATCCTCCAGCGGGAGTTGGTGAGACCCAGTACTTC. J is TRBJ2-5 and V is TRBV2, with 8 positions matching TRBD2. With 7 bases clipped from V and 5 bases from J, the junction kept 12 bases outside the gene matches. Germline CDR1 and CDR2: SNHLY and FYNNEI. The CDR3 is 15 residues long.

The chain carries TRBV2 and TRBJ2-7; a weak D match, TRBD2 (6 bases). V was trimmed by 8 bases and J by 7 bases, leaving 21 bases between them. The length of the CDR3 is 14 residues. The germline gives CDR1 SNHLY, CDR2 FYNNEI. CDR3 region: CASSAGRGFLEQYF. CDR3 coding DNA: TGTGCCAGCTCGGCGGGACGGGGATTTTTAGAGCAGTACTTC.

The chain is built from TRBV5-1 and TRBJ2-1; weak D call: TRBD1 (6 bases). The V end lost 4 bases, the J end lost 5 bases, and 19 bases lay between the germline ends. Germline CDR1 and CDR2: SGHRS and YFSETQ. This CDR3 has 16 residues. CDR3 bases: TGCGCCAGCAGCCCCAGACAGGTCCTAAGGGACAATGAGCAGTTCTTC. It translates to CASSPRQVLRDNEQFF.

The CDR3 sequence is CASSAGTEFSYEQYF. The CDR3 nucleotides are TGTGCCAGCAGTGCCGGGACAGAATTCTCCTACGAGCAGTACTTC. This chain uses TRBV9 with TRBJ2-7, with 7 bases lining up with TRBD1. The CDR3 sequence is 15 residues long. Germline V gene sequence: CDR1 SGDLS, CDR2 YYNGEE. The ends lost 5 bases at V and 0 bases at J; junction bases unmatched: 8.

The DNA for the CDR3 is TGTGCCAGCAGCTCAAGACAGGGAAATTCCTATGGCTACACCTTC. It specifies CASSSRQGNSYGYTF. The V call is TRBV7-2, the J call TRBJ1-2, with 7 bases matching TRBD1. V lost 4 bases and J lost 4; bases outside the gene matches: 9. Per germline, CDR1 SGHTA and CDR2 FQGNSA. The CDR3 sequence is 15 residues long.

The chain combines TRBV29-1 with TRBJ1-1, with 7 bases lining up with TRBD1. The CDR3 runs 13 residues. Germline V CDR1 and CDR2: SQVTM, ANQGSEA. V was pared by 6 bases and J by 7 bases, with 11 bases of the junction left unmatched. The CDR3 nucleotides read TGCAGCGTCGTCTGGGACAGCCGGATTGAAGCTTTCTTT. Translation gives CSVVWDSRIEAFF.